These T cell receptor beta chains were read from a single sample in a study of T cells after yellow fever vaccination. Via MiXCR, TCRdb re-called the 5' RACE reads, giving one row per CDR3 protein. Of some 390,000 distinct CDR3 sequences in the sample, 6.2% were seen once. Sample: PBMCs, taken 5 days after the yellow fever booster vaccination. These TCRs come from a young man who received the YFV17D yellow fever vaccine. Both conserved end residues are part of each CDR3. A D gene is named only where the DNA matches it firmly. Some rows have no size entry. The others give once, few or many, or a class for an expanded clone.

v_call: TRBV10-3
d_call: NA
j_call: TRBJ2-3
clone_size: many
cdr3_aa: CAISPHTDTQYF
cdr3_nt: TGTGCCATCAGCCCCCACACAGATACGCAGTATTTT

v_call: TRBV24-1
d_call: TRBD2
j_call: TRBJ2-7
clone_size: few
cdr3_aa: CATSEGRESYEQYF
cdr3_nt: TGTGCCACCAGTGAGGGGCGGGAGAGCTACGAGCAGTACTTC

v_call: TRBV7-2
d_call: NA
j_call: TRBJ2-2
clone_size: NA
cdr3_aa: CASSWRGAGELFF
cdr3_nt: TGTGCCAGCAGCTGGCGCGGGGCCGGGGAGCTGTTTTTT

v_call: TRBV5-1
d_call: TRBD2
j_call: TRBJ2-5
clone_size: NA
cdr3_aa: CASSRTGGSGETQYF
cdr3_nt: TGCGCCAGCAGCCGGACTGGCGGGAGTGGTGAGACCCAGTACTTC

v_call: TRBV13
d_call: NA
j_call: TRBJ2-7
clone_size: NA
cdr3_aa: CASSLNYAQGGEQYF
cdr3_nt: TGTGCCAGCAGCCTTAATTATGCACAGGGAGGCGAGCAGTACTTC

v_call: TRBV6-1
d_call: NA
j_call: TRBJ2-7
clone_size: many
cdr3_aa: CASSFILEQYF
cdr3_nt: TGTGCCAGCAGCTTCATTCTCGAGCAGTACTTC

v_call: TRBV19
d_call: NA
j_call: TRBJ1-1
clone_size: few
cdr3_aa: CASKYREANTEAFF
cdr3_nt: TGTGCCAGTAAGTACAGGGAAGCGAACACTGAAGCTTTCTTT

v_call: TRBV3-1
d_call: NA
j_call: TRBJ2-3
clone_size: NA
cdr3_aa: CASSQVLGSTDTQYF
cdr3_nt: TGTGCCAGCAGCCAAGTTCTGGGGAGCACAGATACGCAGTATTTT

v_call: TRBV20-1
d_call: TRBD2
j_call: TRBJ2-7
clone_size: many
cdr3_aa: CSASWTSGAEQYF
cdr3_nt: TGCAGTGCTTCATGGACTAGCGGGGCCGAGCAGTACTTC

v_call: TRBV6-2/TRBV6-3
d_call: TRBD1
j_call: TRBJ1-5
clone_size: few
cdr3_aa: CASHPPYRGRDQPQHF
cdr3_nt: TGTGCCAGCCACCCCCCTTACAGGGGGCGCGATCAGCCCCAGCATTTT

v_call: TRBV6-5
d_call: TRBD1
j_call: TRBJ2-2
clone_size: few
cdr3_aa: CASSYATGVTGELFF
cdr3_nt: TGTGCCAGCAGTTATGCAACAGGGGTTACCGGGGAGCTGTTTTTT

v_call: TRBV20-1
d_call: NA
j_call: TRBJ1-3
clone_size: many
cdr3_aa: CSASGPTSDYTIYF
cdr3_nt: TGCAGTGCCTCCGGCCCTACCAGTGACTACACCATATATTTT

v_call: TRBV29-1
d_call: NA
j_call: TRBJ2-3
clone_size: many
cdr3_aa: CSVAPTDTQYF
cdr3_nt: TGCAGCGTTGCCCCCACAGATACGCAGTATTTT

v_call: TRBV4-3
d_call: NA
j_call: TRBJ1-2
clone_size: many
cdr3_aa: CASSQSDNYGYTF
cdr3_nt: TGCGCCAGCAGCCAATCGGACAACTATGGCTACACCTTC

v_call: TRBV5-1
d_call: NA
j_call: TRBJ1-3
clone_size: many
cdr3_aa: CASSLTGDAGNTIYF
cdr3_nt: TGCGCCAGCAGCTTGACTGGGGATGCTGGAAACACCATATATTTT

v_call: TRBV20-1
d_call: NA
j_call: TRBJ1-2
clone_size: many
cdr3_aa: CSVYTGPNYGYTF
cdr3_nt: TGCAGTGTCTATACGGGGCCTAACTATGGCTACACCTTC

v_call: TRBV7-2
d_call: TRBD2
j_call: TRBJ2-7
clone_size: few
cdr3_aa: CASSLGGAGGQEQYF
cdr3_nt: TGTGCCAGCAGCTTAGGAGGAGCGGGAGGACAGGAGCAGTACTTC

v_call: TRBV9
d_call: TRBD1
j_call: TRBJ1-5
clone_size: many
cdr3_aa: CASSMGQGSNQPQHF
cdr3_nt: TGTGCCAGCAGCATGGGACAGGGGAGCAATCAGCCCCAGCATTTT

v_call: TRBV20-1
d_call: NA
j_call: TRBJ2-7
clone_size: NA
cdr3_aa: CSARGQMNSYEQYF
cdr3_nt: TGCAGTGCTAGAGGGCAGATGAACTCCTACGAGCAGTACTTC

v_call: TRBV5-1
d_call: NA
j_call: TRBJ2-7
clone_size: many
cdr3_aa: CASSLSGGAYEQYF
cdr3_nt: TGTGCCAGCAGTTTATCCGGGGGTGCCTACGAGCAGTACTTC

v_call: TRBV28
d_call: NA
j_call: TRBJ2-3
clone_size: NA
cdr3_aa: CASSQTGYTDTQYF
cdr3_nt: TGTGCCAGCAGTCAAACAGGCTACACAGATACGCAGTATTTT

v_call: TRBV9
d_call: TRBD2
j_call: TRBJ2-1
clone_size: NA
cdr3_aa: CASSPWTSGTSYNEQFF
cdr3_nt: TGTGCCAGCAGCCCATGGACTAGCGGGACCTCCTACAATGAGCAGTTCTTC

v_call: TRBV20-1
d_call: NA
j_call: TRBJ2-1
clone_size: many
cdr3_aa: CSATRPENEQFF
cdr3_nt: TGCAGTGCTACCCGACCGGAAAATGAGCAGTTCTTC

v_call: TRBV12-3/TRBV12-4
d_call: NA
j_call: TRBJ1-5
clone_size: NA
cdr3_aa: CASSSGGTQPQHF
cdr3_nt: TGTGCCAGCAGTTCGGGGGGTACCCAGCCCCAGCATTTT

v_call: TRBV6-5
d_call: NA
j_call: TRBJ2-2
clone_size: NA
cdr3_aa: CASSNLRDPGELFF
cdr3_nt: TGTGCCAGCAGTAACCTCCGGGACCCCGGGGAGCTGTTTTTT

v_call: TRBV5-8
d_call: NA
j_call: TRBJ1-1
clone_size: NA
cdr3_aa: CASSIRLTHPDTEAFF
cdr3_nt: TGTGCCAGCAGCATCCGACTTACCCATCCGGACACTGAAGCTTTCTTT

v_call: TRBV30
d_call: NA
j_call: TRBJ1-5
clone_size: NA
cdr3_aa: CAWSVSGNQPQHF
cdr3_nt: TGTGCCTGGAGTGTGTCAGGCAATCAGCCCCAGCATTTT

v_call: TRBV20-1
d_call: NA
j_call: TRBJ2-2
clone_size: few
cdr3_aa: CSARKDGQNTGELFF
cdr3_nt: TGCAGTGCTCGAAAGGACGGACAGAACACCGGGGAGCTGTTTTTT

v_call: TRBV5-6
d_call: NA
j_call: TRBJ1-5
clone_size: few
cdr3_aa: CASSQNHQPQHF
cdr3_nt: TGTGCCAGCAGCCAAAACCATCAGCCCCAGCATTTT

v_call: TRBV10-2
d_call: TRBD2
j_call: TRBJ2-5
clone_size: few
cdr3_aa: CASSTSGRVETQYF
cdr3_nt: TGCGCCAGCAGTACTAGCGGGAGAGTAGAGACCCAGTACTTC

v_call: TRBV18
d_call: NA
j_call: TRBJ1-2
clone_size: many
cdr3_aa: CASSPRSYGYTF
cdr3_nt: TGTGCCAGCTCACCGAGAAGCTATGGCTACACCTTC

v_call: TRBV18
d_call: NA
j_call: TRBJ2-2
clone_size: many
cdr3_aa: CASSPQGTNTGELFF
cdr3_nt: TGTGCCAGCAGCCCCCAGGGGACGAACACCGGGGAGCTGTTTTTT

v_call: TRBV7-2
d_call: NA
j_call: TRBJ2-2
clone_size: NA
cdr3_aa: CASSFAGYGELFF
cdr3_nt: TGTGCCAGCAGCTTCGCAGGGTACGGGGAGCTGTTTTTT

v_call: TRBV9
d_call: TRBD1
j_call: TRBJ2-6
clone_size: few
cdr3_aa: CASSLGQASSGANVLTF
cdr3_nt: TGTGCCAGCAGCCTAGGACAGGCGAGCTCTGGGGCCAACGTCCTGACTTTC

v_call: TRBV12-3/TRBV12-4
d_call: TRBD2
j_call: TRBJ2-1
clone_size: NA
cdr3_aa: CASRGLAGGLGTYNEQFF
cdr3_nt: TGTGCCAGCAGGGGACTAGCGGGAGGATTGGGAACCTACAATGAGCAGTTCTTC

v_call: TRBV18
d_call: NA
j_call: TRBJ2-7
clone_size: NA
cdr3_aa: CASSPGVGSEQYF
cdr3_nt: TGTGCCAGCTCCCCCGGTGTTGGGTCCGAGCAGTACTTC

v_call: TRBV5-5
d_call: NA
j_call: TRBJ2-7
clone_size: NA
cdr3_aa: CASSLGRQSSYEQYF
cdr3_nt: TGTGCCAGCAGCTTGGGGAGACAGAGCTCCTACGAGCAGTACTTC

v_call: TRBV2
d_call: TRBD1
j_call: TRBJ2-3
clone_size: NA
cdr3_aa: CGGDRNTDTQYF
cdr3_nt: TGTGGAGGGGACAGGAACACAGATACGCAGTATTTT

v_call: TRBV20-1
d_call: NA
j_call: TRBJ2-1
clone_size: many
cdr3_aa: CSARDRGFGEQFF
cdr3_nt: TGCAGTGCTAGAGATAGAGGGTTCGGTGAGCAGTTCTTC

v_call: TRBV7-7
d_call: TRBD2
j_call: TRBJ2-3
clone_size: few
cdr3_aa: CASSKGLAGGRDTQYF
cdr3_nt: TGTGCTAGCAGCAAGGGACTAGCGGGAGGTAGAGATACGCAGTATTTT

v_call: TRBV6-5
d_call: NA
j_call: TRBJ2-4
clone_size: few
cdr3_aa: CASSYSSVGIKNIQYF
cdr3_nt: TGTGCCAGCAGTTACTCGAGCGTGGGAATCAAAAACATTCAGTACTTC

v_call: TRBV29-1
d_call: NA
j_call: TRBJ1-2
clone_size: few
cdr3_aa: CSAGEGAYGYTF
cdr3_nt: TGCAGCGCGGGAGAAGGGGCCTATGGCTACACCTTC

v_call: TRBV20-1
d_call: TRBD1
j_call: TRBJ2-7
clone_size: NA
cdr3_aa: CSARDKKSRDRPTNVF
cdr3_nt: TGCAGTGCTAGAGATAAAAAATCAAGGGACAGACCAACGAACGTCTTC